This TCR beta chain was retrieved from a study of blood T cell repertoires in COVID-19 (TCRdb year 2020). Background on the whole study: Samples from collaborators originated in the United States, Italy and Spain and spanned both the acute and convalescent phases of COVID-19. The prospective study material was composed of cDNA or gDNA derived from T cells, B-cell-depleted T cells, or PBMCs. The dataset comprised deeply sampled blood TCRbeta repertoires from subjects exposed to, actively infected with, or recovered from COVID-19. The repertoires were made available in a free public database intended to serve as a resource for research on the immune response to SARS-CoV-2. Samples were obtained from the ongoing ImmuneRACE study (first 160 participants) and from over 1,000 subjects provided by 6 global collaborators. Nearly every sample came with metadata listing a de-identified subject ID, COVID-19 status, age in years and sex. HLA class I and class II types, where available, came from metadata supplied by the sample provider rather than from assay-based typing.

Study-wide conclusions, independent of this receptor: Clinical and demographic metadata were provided uncurated, with the amount varying by source and participant.

In the case of this clone: Its antigen remains unidentified. No base qualities exist here, and no much larger clone lies one base off it.

The immunoSEQ Assay, a bias-controlled multiplex PCR, was used to amplify TCRbeta CDR3 regions from genomic DNA. Regarding the original processing steps: The number of nucleated cells in each sample was estimated from the amplification of reference gene primers within the assay. To quantify the absolute abundance of each unique TCRbeta CDR3 rearrangement, sequence reads were collapsed and filtered. For each sample, productive Simpson clonality was calculated as the square root of Simpson's diversity index over productive rearrangements. The immuneACCESS repertoire file appears here via TCRdb, limited to in-frame rearrangements. These files lack a portion of the clones; in checked studies, under half of the deficit traces to unresolved V genes, and the cause of the others is not known. From that table come the V and J calls and clone size; the DNA was used to work out D and trimming. The sample records about 360,000 clones, around 88% of which are singletons. The ten largest account for 7.1% of the sample.

The CDR3 runs 15 amino acids, cysteine and phenylalanine included. The sequence is cut down to CDR3 DNA, 45 bases in frame from base 1. Relative to germline, V is missing 2 bases and J is missing 4 bases, with 4 bases of the junction outside any gene match. Looking up the germline V gene yields CDR1 SGHTA and CDR2 FQGNSA. One collaborating source in Seattle enrolled patients while the patients were actively infected and followed the patients over time throughout the course of disease. The collaborating institutions used their own protocols to collect whole blood in K2EDTA tubes. For TCRbeta analysis, collaborators shipped samples in one of three forms: frozen whole blood, isolated PBMCs, or DNA extracted from either of those sample types.

The specimen sequenced was peripheral blood. The V and J genes are TRBV7-2 and TRBJ1-3, and 8 bases in between align with TRBD1. The TCR originated in a woman aged 55-69 years with COVID-19, enrolled during active disease. CDR3 protein: CASSLSRGQGNTIYF. The nucleotides read TGTGCCAGCAGCTTATCCAGGGGGCAAGGAAACACCATATATTTT. With the rest looked up from the reference TRBV7-2 and TRBJ1-3 genes rather than sequenced, the full variable domain is GAGVSQSPSNKVTEKGKDVELRCDPISGHTALYWYRQSLGQGLEFLIYFQGNSAPDKSGLPSDRFSAERTGGSVSTLTIQRTQQEDSAVYLCASSLSRGQGNTIYFGEGSWLTVV.